This T cell receptor beta chain was captured in a study of T-cell memory formation after mild COVID-19. Findings and limits, study-wide: Still unconfirmed is whether the second-wave clones peaking on day 37 recognized SARS-CoV-2. Memory sampled before infection contained some responding clones, suggesting cross-reactive memory joined. Clones contracting over day 15 to 85 were CD4/CD8 balanced, with later expanders leaning CD4+.

In regard to this clonotype: Its antigen is not identified.

Germline V lookup: CDR1 KGHDR, CDR2 SFDVKD. The CDR3 extends over 11 amino acids. V lost 0 bases and J 7 bases, leaving 2 bases between the germline ends. 5'RACE primed at constant segments yielded TCR alpha and TCR beta cDNA libraries bearing sample barcodes and UMIs. A single record per CDR3 protein comes from TCRdb applying MiXCR to the 5' RACE reads. This sample has 300,000 to 350,000 distinct CDR3 sequences, with roughly 13% found just once. Source material: PBMCs or a T cell subset sorted from them (not recorded which). V gene TRBV24-1 combines with J gene TRBJ1-2; D is unclear. The receptor comes from a man aged 18-30 years who had mild COVID-19 (a few samples of this study predate the infection). Cell type and time point are not known. The CDR3 sequence is CATSDLPGYTF. CDR3 coding DNA: TGTGCCACCAGTGATTTGCCTGGCTACACCTTC.